This TCR beta chain derives from a study of identical twins. TCRdb itself ran the 5' RACE reads through MiXCR, one entry per CDR3 protein. The data show 1,800,000 or so distinct CDR3 sequences, around 29% seen once. Only healthy Caucasians were included as donors. J gave up 6 bases and V 0 bases, and 12 bases lay outside the gene matches. The length of the CDR3 is 17 residues. Germline CDR1 SGHRS, CDR2 YFSETQ. There are many counts of this clonotype. This clonotype was sampled from a newborn girl in good health. The sample taken for sequencing was cord blood. The chain carries TRBV5-1 and TRBJ2-4; 7 bases fit TRBD2. CDR3 amino acids: CASSLAGLAERGNIQYF. CDR3 sequence (DNA): TGCGCCAGCAGCTTGGCCGGGCTAGCGGAGAGGGGAAACATTCAGTACTTC.